This TCR beta chain was documented in a study of human T cells and chemical hapten exposure. The library put unique molecular identifiers onto individual cDNA molecules. TCRdb re-called the RACE reads through MiXCR, storing one row per CDR3 protein. The table lists approximately 68,000 distinct CDR3 sequences, 7.5% to 9.5% of them singletons. CDR1 is SGHRS, CDR2 YFSETQ, per germline. CDR3 length: 15 amino acids. V was clipped by 2 bases and J by 7 bases, with 18 bases between them. Time point given: patch test 2, 6 weeks after DPC sensitization. The treatment denotes: therapeutic diphenylcyclopropenone sensitization with weekly scalp DPC. This clonotype came up many times.

The chain carries TRBV5-1 and TRBJ1-1, with no clear D. The TCR sequence derives from a woman between 45 and 60 years old with alopecia areata. Some clones in this sample may be carry-over from other donors' samples. Sequences were derived from whole blood, sampled in connection with sensitization to the hapten diphenylcyclopropenone (DPC). In nucleotides, the CDR3 is TGCGCCAGCAGCTTAGTTGGCAATCTAGGGAGTGAAGCTTTCTTT. This codes for CASSLVGNLGSEAFF.